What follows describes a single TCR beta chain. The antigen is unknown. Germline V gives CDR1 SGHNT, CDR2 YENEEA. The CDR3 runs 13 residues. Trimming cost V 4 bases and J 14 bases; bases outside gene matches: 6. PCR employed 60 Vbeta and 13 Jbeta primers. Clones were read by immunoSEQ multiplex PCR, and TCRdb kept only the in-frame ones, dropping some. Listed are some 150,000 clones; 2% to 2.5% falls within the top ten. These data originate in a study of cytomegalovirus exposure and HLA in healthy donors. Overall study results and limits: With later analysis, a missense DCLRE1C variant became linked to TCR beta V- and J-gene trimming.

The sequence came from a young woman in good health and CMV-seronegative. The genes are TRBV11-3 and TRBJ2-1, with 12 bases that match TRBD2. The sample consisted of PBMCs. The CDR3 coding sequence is TGTGCCAGCAGCTCCCGACTAGCGGGAGAGGAGTTCTTC. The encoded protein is CASSSRLAGEEFF.